The clone carrying this TCR beta chain was observed a single time. Its target is not known. This entry belongs to a study of shared clonotypes between healthy human individuals. The study, taken as a whole, reports: Large depth notwithstanding, sorted-subset sequencing proved incomplete by rarefaction. Researchers found naive subsets generally carried larger estimated richness than memory subsets.

CDR1 and CDR2 (germline): SGHRS, YFSETQ. The CDR3 spans 13 residues. The ends lost 4 bases at V and 5 bases at J; junction bases unmatched: 4. Naive CD8 cells lacked CD45RO and underwent positive selection for CCR7, leaving out terminally differentiated effector memory CD45RA+ cells. Running of the assay took place at deep level. This table comes from immunoSEQ multiplex PCR, and its TCRdb copy is limited to in-frame clones, with some not included. The sample has approximately 2,200,000 clones, more than 85% seen once. The TCR sequence derives from a man between 18 and 35 years old in good health. Some clones in this sample may be carry-over from other donors' samples. The sample consisted of naive CD8+ T cells from PBMCs. V and J are TRBV5-1 and TRBJ2-5; 8 nucleotides line up with TRBD1. CDR3 in DNA: TGCGCCAGCAGCGGGGGACAGGCGGAGACCCAGTACTTC. Its translation is CASSGGQAETQYF.